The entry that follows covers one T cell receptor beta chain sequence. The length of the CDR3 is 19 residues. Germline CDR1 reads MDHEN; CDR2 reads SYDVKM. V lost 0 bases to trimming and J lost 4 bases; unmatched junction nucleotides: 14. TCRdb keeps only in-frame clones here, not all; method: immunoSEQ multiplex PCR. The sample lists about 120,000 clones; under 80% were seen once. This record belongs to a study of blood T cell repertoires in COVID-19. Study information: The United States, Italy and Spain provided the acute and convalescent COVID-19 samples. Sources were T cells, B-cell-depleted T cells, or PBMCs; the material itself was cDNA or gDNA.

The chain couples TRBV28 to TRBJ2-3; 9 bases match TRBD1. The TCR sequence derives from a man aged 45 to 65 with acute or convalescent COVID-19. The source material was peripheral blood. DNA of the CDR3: TGTGCCAGCAGTTTATGGGGGACAGGGAGGGGAGTAGCGGCAGATACGCAGTATTTT. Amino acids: CASSLWGTGRGVAADTQYF.